The 11 T cell receptor beta chains presented below share a single source sample, sequenced in a study of blood T cell repertoires in COVID-19. Using immunoSEQ multiplex PCR, the repertoire was profiled, and TCRdb retains in-frame clones only, with some absent. The sample gives tens of thousands of clones, over 70% of which show up once; roughly 4.2% is in the top ten. Sequenced sample: peripheral blood. The receptors originated from a woman aged 45 to 65 with acute or convalescent COVID-19.

The chain couples TRBV19 to TRBJ2-4; possible D gene TRBD1, 5 bases. Germline values: CDR1 LNHDA, CDR2 SQIVND (reference sequence). V was clipped by 6 bases and J by 1 base, with 13 bases between them. The CDR3 has 15 residues. The CDR3 region is CASRGQGFAKNIQYF. In nucleotides, the CDR3 is TGTGCCAGTAGAGGCCAGGGTTTCGCCAAAAACATTCAGTACTTC.

This clone was observed a few times. The V call is TRBV6-5, the J call TRBJ1-2; the match to TRBD1 covers 11 bases. V shed 4 bases and J 7 bases; nucleotides not matched to a gene: 2. The length of the CDR3 is 13 residues. CDR1 and CDR2 from the germline V gene are MNHEY and SVGAGI. This chain's CDR3 is CASSWDRGVGYTF. CDR3 bases: TGTGCCAGCAGTTGGGACAGGGGGGTTGGCTACACCTTC.

This chain uses TRBV3-1 (or the pseudogene TRBV3-2) with TRBJ1-2; D possibly corresponds to TRBD1 (5 bases). The CDR3 extends over 14 amino acids. V dropped 1 base and J dropped 2 bases, with 8 bases sitting between them. The germline V gene encodes CDR1 LGHDT and CDR2 YNNKEL (reference sequence). Here the CDR3 reads CASSQGAGNYGYTF. In nucleotides, the CDR3 is TGTGCCAGCAGCCAAGGGGCAGGGAACTATGGCTACACCTTC.

The chain has TRBV6-5 and TRBJ1-3; tentative D call: TRBD1 (5 bases). The CDR3 has 14 residues. Germline values: CDR1 MNHEY, CDR2 SVGAGI. V was pared by 6 bases and J by 4 bases, with 13 bases between. The CDR3 sequence: CASRPDMTGNTIYF. CDR3 nucleotides: TGTGCCAGCAGGCCGGACATGACGGGAAACACCATATATTTT.

The chain recombines TRBV9 with TRBJ1-1; 8 nucleotides match TRBD1. Germline-derived CDR1 and CDR2 are SGDLS and YYNGEE. This CDR3 is 17 amino acids long. V gave up 0 bases and J gave up 2 bases; unmatched junction bases: 9. The CDR3, as DNA: TGTGCCAGCAGCGTAGGTACAGGGGGATCGGGAAACACTGAAGCTTTCTTT. It translates to CASSVGTGGSGNTEAFF.

The rearrangement uses TRBV7-2 and TRBJ1-2; D is ambiguous. Trimming cost V 7 bases and J 8 bases, with 17 bases left between them. The CDR3 is 13 amino acids. Germline V gene sequence: CDR1 SGHTA, CDR2 FQGNSA. The CDR3 DNA is TGTGCCAGCACCCGAGACACTCCAGAAGGCTACACCTTC. Protein product: CASTRDTPEGYTF.

This clone has only a few counts. The rearrangement links TRBV12-3 or TRBV12-4 to TRBJ2-1; no definite D call. The length of the CDR3 is 12 residues. The V end was cut by 5 bases, the J end by 9 bases, with 11 bases between. CDR3 region: CASSTPPGEQFF. Written as DNA, the CDR3 is TGTGCCAGCAGTACCCCCCCGGGTGAGCAGTTCTTC.

This CDR3 reads CASMKGTNQPQHF. DNA for the CDR3: TGTGCCAGCATGAAGGGGACAAATCAGCCCCAGCATTTT. This chain connects TRBV2 to TRBJ1-5, with D possibly TRBD1 on 6 matching bases. The CDR3 runs to 13 residues. The germline CDR1 and CDR2 sequences are SNHLY and FYNNEI. Trimming shortened V by 7 bases and J by 4 bases, and 11 bases separated the two germline ends.

This clone has just a few counts. This chain joins TRBV3-1 (or the pseudogene TRBV3-2) and TRBJ1-1; TRBD1 agrees at 11 bases. This CDR3 comprises 18 residues. V shed 1 base, J shed 4 bases, and the junction held 11 bases outside the gene matches. The germline V gene has CDR1 LGHDT and CDR2 YNNKEL (reference sequence). As DNA, the CDR3 is TGTGCCAGCAGCCAAGCATTGGACAGGGGGCGCTTTGGCACTGAAGCTTTCTTT. Amino acid sequence: CASSQALDRGRFGTEAFF.

The chain links TRBV6-2 or TRBV6-3 to TRBJ2-5; possible D gene TRBD2, 5 bases. V was trimmed by 6 bases and J by 5 bases, leaving 10 bases between them. The CDR3 extends over 12 amino acids. Germline V gene data show CDR1 as MNHEY and CDR2 as SVGEGT. CDR3 DNA sequence: TGTGCCAGCAGCCCACGAGGGGAGACCCAGTACTTC. Translated, it gives CASSPRGETQYF.

The chain joins TRBV3-1 (or the pseudogene TRBV3-2) to TRBJ2-1, with D maybe TRBD1 (5 bases). This CDR3 has 15 amino acids. Germline loops: CDR1 LGHDT, CDR2 YNNKEL (reference sequence). The V and J ends lost 0 bases and 7 bases respectively, with 13 bases between them. The CDR3 sequence: CASSQDSAGSNEQFF. The CDR3, as DNA: TGTGCCAGCAGCCAAGATAGTGCAGGGTCTAATGAGCAGTTCTTC.